This passage covers 17 T cell receptor beta chains from one sample sequenced in a study of T cell repertoires in cytomegalovirus infection. TCRdb called the reads again in MiXCR, with one record for every CDR3 protein. The table shows about 240,000 distinct CDR3 sequences, with approximately 13% occurring only once. Sequences were obtained from PBMCs. The receptors here all came from a human donor in good health (CMV status not recorded). Some clones in this sample may be carry-over from other donors' samples.

Ten or more counts support this clonotype. The V gene is TRBV7-2, the J gene TRBJ2-7; D perhaps matches TRBD1 (6 bases). The CDR3 is 13 residues long. V was trimmed by 4 bases and J by 6 bases, leaving 13 bases between them. Germline CDR1 is SGHTA and CDR2 is FQGNSA. The CDR3 here is CASSYTGYGEQYF. The CDR3 region has the DNA TGTGCCAGCAGCTACACAGGGTATGGCGAGCAGTACTTC.

The chain combines TRBV19 with TRBJ2-5; D ambiguous. The CDR3 has 13 residues. Germline CDR1 is LNHDA and CDR2 is SQIVND (reference sequence). The germline V and J ends were trimmed by 8 bases and 5 bases, with 15 bases remaining between them. CDR3 DNA: TGTGCCAGTGCCGGCGGCCGACTCGAGACCCAGTACTTC. It is translated as CASAGGRLETQYF.

This clonotype was detected many times. The CDR3 loop is CASSPGGSYEQYF. The CDR3 nucleotides read TGTGCCAGTAGTCCCGGTGGTTCCTACGAGCAGTACTTC. V gene TRBV19 combines with J gene TRBJ2-7, with D hard to call. V dropped 5 bases and J dropped 1 base, with 9 bases sitting between them. Germline CDR1 LNHDA, CDR2 SQIVND (reference sequence). This CDR3 has 13 residues. Filled out from reference TRBV19 and TRBJ2-7, the complete variable domain reads DGGITQSPKYLFRKEGQNVTLSCEQNLNHDAMYWYRQDPGQGLRLIYYSQIVNDFQKGDIAEGYSVSREKKESFPLTVTSAQKNPTAFYLCASSPGGSYEQYFGPGTRLTVT.

This clonotype showed up many times. The chain combines TRBV6-2 or TRBV6-3 with TRBJ2-7, with unresolved D. V was cut by 6 bases and J by 3 bases, with 6 bases left in between. Germline V gives CDR1 MNHEY, CDR2 SVGEGT. The CDR3 has 11 amino acids. CDR3 in DNA: TGTGCCAGCAGAGGCTTCTACGAGCAGTACTTC. This sequence encodes CASRGFYEQYF.

This clonotype was seen ten or more times. This chain connects TRBV6-2 or TRBV6-3 to TRBJ1-1, with TRBD1 matching over 8 bases. There are 17 residues in the CDR3. Germline values: CDR1 MNHEY, CDR2 SVGEGT. J gave up 4 bases and V 5 bases, and 15 bases lay outside the gene matches. The chain's CDR3 is CASSPYLFGQGVTEAFF. Written as DNA, the CDR3 is TGTGCCAGCAGTCCCTACCTCTTCGGACAGGGTGTCACTGAAGCTTTCTTT.

The rearrangement uses TRBV7-3 and TRBJ2-7; 8 nucleotides agree with TRBD1. CDR3 length: 13 amino acids. The germline V gene encodes CDR1 SGHTA and CDR2 FQGTGA. Losses at the gene ends were 4 bases for V and 9 bases for J; bases not matched to a gene: 8. CDR3 sequence reads: CASSSTGDGAQYF. CDR3 in DNA: TGTGCCAGCAGCTCGACAGGGGACGGAGCGCAGTACTTC.

Ten or more counts support this clonotype. The chain employs TRBV7-8 and TRBJ2-5; TRBD2 agrees at 11 bases. The CDR3 runs 16 residues. The germline V gene has CDR1 SGHVS and CDR2 FQNEAQ. V shed 5 bases and J 6 bases; nucleotides not matched to a gene: 11. The CDR3 sequence: CASSLTRLAGWKTQYF. DNA of the CDR3: TGTGCCAGCAGCCTAACCCGACTAGCGGGGTGGAAGACCCAGTACTTC.

This clonotype was counted between two and nine times. The CDR3 sequence is CASGSLASSTDTQYF. Written as DNA, the CDR3 is TGTGCCAGCGGCTCCCTAGCTTCTAGCACAGATACGCAGTATTTT. The genes are TRBV9 and TRBJ2-3; D may be TRBD2 (5 bases). V was trimmed by 7 bases and J by 0 bases, leaving 15 bases between them. The CDR3 runs 15 residues. From germline, CDR1 is SGDLS and CDR2 YYNGEE.

This clonotype was seen just once. At one of its ends the junction is not consistent with the germline gene, which may arise from a read error. The chain employs TRBV19 and TRBJ1-5, with 11 bases that match TRBD1. CDR1 is LNHDA and CDR2 is SQIVND in the germline V gene (reference sequence). The CDR3 runs to 16 residues. The CDR3 sequence: CSSSIVWDRGGQPQHF. In nucleotides, the CDR3 is TGTTCCAGTAGTATTGTCTGGGACAGGGGGGGTCAGCCCCAGCATTTT.

V and J are TRBV7-3 and TRBJ2-2; 8 nucleotides agree with TRBD2. V dropped 6 bases and J dropped 3; count of bases not matched to a gene: 9. CDR1 and CDR2 from the germline V gene are SGHTA and FQGTGA. The length of the CDR3 is 16 residues. As DNA, the CDR3 is TGTGCCAGCAGACCCCCGGGACTAGGGGACACCGGGGAGCTGTTTTTT. Protein: CASRPPGLGDTGELFF.

At least ten counts were recorded for this clonotype. V and J are TRBV12-5 and TRBJ2-1; maybe TRBD2 (6 bases). CDR3 length: 14 amino acids. Trimming stripped 6 bases from V and 3 bases from J, with 12 bases between. Germline CDR1 reads LGHNT; CDR2 reads FRNRAP. CDR3 amino acids: CASGPRGIYNEQFF. Here the CDR3 DNA reads TGTGCTAGTGGCCCACGGGGGATCTACAATGAGCAGTTCTTC.

At least ten counts were recorded for this clonotype. The rearrangement joins TRBV30 to TRBJ2-1; 8 nucleotides align to TRBD2. Per the germline V gene, CDR1 is GTSNPN and CDR2 is SVGIG (reference sequence). CDR3 size: 16 residues. Unmatched junction bases numbered 12, after V lost 0 bases and J lost 8 bases. The CDR3 reads CAWSVGTGTSSYEQFF. The CDR3 DNA sequence: TGTGCCTGGAGTGTGGGAACCGGGACTAGTTCCTATGAGCAGTTCTTC.

As DNA, the CDR3 is TGTGCCAGCAGCGGATCGACAGGGGGCCACACAGATACGCAGTATTTT. This gives the protein CASSGSTGGHTDTQYF. The chain has TRBV9 and TRBJ2-3; the match to TRBD1 covers 10 bases. Germline loops: CDR1 SGDLS, CDR2 YYNGEE. The CDR3 has 16 residues. Unmatched junction bases numbered 6, after V lost 3 bases and J lost 2 bases.

In DNA, the CDR3 is TGTGCCAGCAGCCCCCGAGTCGGGGTCAGTTCCTACGAGCAGTACTTC. The encoded protein is CASSPRVGVSSYEQYF. V usage is TRBV14 and J usage is TRBJ2-7, with a weak D call TRBD2 (5 bases). This CDR3 comprises 16 residues. Trimming left V 4 bases short and J 1 base short, with 17 bases between. Germline V gives CDR1 SGHDN, CDR2 FVKESK.

The chain employs TRBV28 and TRBJ2-5; D gene unclear. The CDR3 is 15 amino acids. Germline CDR1 reads MDHEN; CDR2 reads SYDVKM. The ends were cut back, 3 bases at V and 3 bases at J, with 14 bases in the middle. DNA for the CDR3: TGTGCCAGCAGTTTCCTTGAGAACAGTAAAGAGACCCAGTACTTC. Amino acids: CASSFLENSKETQYF.

This clonotype has at least ten counts. The rearrangement links TRBV15 to TRBJ1-3, with no clear D. The CDR3 length is 12 residues. V was pared by 0 bases and J by 6 bases, with 3 bases between. Germline loops: CDR1 LNHNV, CDR2 YYDKDF (reference sequence). The CDR3 here is CATSRDLNTIYF. The CDR3 coding sequence is TGTGCCACCAGCAGAGATCTAAACACCATATATTTT.

The sample holds a few counts of this clonotype. The J gene is TRBJ1-4, the V gene TRBV6-2 or TRBV6-3; D is ambiguous. Deletions cut 6 bases from V and 6 bases from J, with 17 bases between. This CDR3 region has 15 residues. CDR1 and CDR2 (germline): MNHEY, SVGEGT. The CDR3, as DNA: TGTGCCAGCAGGACAAAAGGAGCTCAGCATGAAAAACTGTTTTTT. This encodes CASRTKGAQHEKLFF.